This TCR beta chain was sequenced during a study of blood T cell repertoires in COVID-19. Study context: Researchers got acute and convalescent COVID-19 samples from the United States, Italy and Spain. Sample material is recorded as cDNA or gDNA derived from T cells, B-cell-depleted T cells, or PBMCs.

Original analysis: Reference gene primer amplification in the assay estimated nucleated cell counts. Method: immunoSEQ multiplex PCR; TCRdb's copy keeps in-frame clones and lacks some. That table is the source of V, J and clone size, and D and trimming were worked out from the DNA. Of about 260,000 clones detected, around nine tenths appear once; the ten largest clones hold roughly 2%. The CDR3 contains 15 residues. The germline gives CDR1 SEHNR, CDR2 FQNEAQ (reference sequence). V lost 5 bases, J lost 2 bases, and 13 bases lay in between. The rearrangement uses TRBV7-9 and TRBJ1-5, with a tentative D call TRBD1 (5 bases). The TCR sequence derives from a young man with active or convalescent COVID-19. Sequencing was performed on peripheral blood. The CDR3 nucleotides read TGTGCCAGCAGCAGCCAGGGTGGAGGCAATCAGCCCCAGCATTTT. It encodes CASSSQGGGNQPQHF.